The T cell receptor beta chain described here comes from a study of CDR3 diversity in severe acne. TCRdb re-analysed the PCR reads in MiXCR, keeping a single row per CDR3 protein. The sample includes 90,000 or so distinct CDR3 sequences, about 52% of them seen just once. CDR3 length equals 14 residues. J lost 3 bases, V lost 10 bases, and 9 bases had no gene match. Germline V gene sequence: CDR1 MDHEN, CDR2 SYDVKM. The sample holds many counts of this clonotype. This chain joins TRBV28 and TRBJ2-3; 8 positions agree with TRBD2. Sequenced input: blood. This clonotype was obtained from a male donor in good health, serving as a control. CDR3 loop: CATLSGTRTDTQYF. The DNA of the CDR3 is TGTGCCACCCTTTCCGGGACTAGAACAGATACGCAGTATTTT.